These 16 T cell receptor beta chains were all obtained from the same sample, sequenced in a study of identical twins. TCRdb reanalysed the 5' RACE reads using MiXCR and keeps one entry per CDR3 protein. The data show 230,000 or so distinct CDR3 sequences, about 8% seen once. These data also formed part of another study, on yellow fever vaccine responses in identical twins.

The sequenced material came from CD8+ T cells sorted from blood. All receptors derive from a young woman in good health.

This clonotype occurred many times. CDR3 DNA sequence: TGCAGCGTTCGACAGGGGGACAAGGTGTTCACCGGGGAGCTGTTTTTT. As protein: CSVRQGDKVFTGELFF. The V and J genes are TRBV29-1 and TRBJ2-2, with 9 bases aligning to TRBD1. CDR3 length equals 16 residues. Germline-derived CDR1 and CDR2 are SQVTM and ANQGSEA. Trimming at V came to 5 bases and at J to 4 bases, leaving 11 bases not matched to a gene.

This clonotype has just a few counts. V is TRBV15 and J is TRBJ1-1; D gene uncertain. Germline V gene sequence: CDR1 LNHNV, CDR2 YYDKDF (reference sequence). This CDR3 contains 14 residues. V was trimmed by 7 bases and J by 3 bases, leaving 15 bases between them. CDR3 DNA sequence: TGTGCCACCACCTTAAAGAGTGCGGACACTGAAGCTTTCTTT. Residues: CATTLKSADTEAFF. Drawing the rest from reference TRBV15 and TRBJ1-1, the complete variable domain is DAMVIQNPRYQVTQFGKPVTLSCSQTLNHNVMYWYQQKSSQAPKLLFHYYDKDFNNEADTPDNFQSRRPNTSFCFLDIRSPGLGDTAMYLCATTLKSADTEAFFGQGTRLTVV.

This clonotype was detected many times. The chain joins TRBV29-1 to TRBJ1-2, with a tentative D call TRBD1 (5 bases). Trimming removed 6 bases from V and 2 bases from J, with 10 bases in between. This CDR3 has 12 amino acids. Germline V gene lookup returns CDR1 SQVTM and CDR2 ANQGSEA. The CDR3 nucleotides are TGCAGCGTAGGGGTCAGGAACTATGGCTACACCTTC. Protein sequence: CSVGVRNYGYTF. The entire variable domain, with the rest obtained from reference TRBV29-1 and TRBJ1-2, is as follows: SAVISQKPSRDICQRGTSLTIQCQVDSQVTMMFWYRQQPGQSLTLIATANQGSEATYESGFVIDKFPISRPNLTFSTLTVSNMSPEDSSIYLCSVGVRNYGYTFGSGTRLTVV.

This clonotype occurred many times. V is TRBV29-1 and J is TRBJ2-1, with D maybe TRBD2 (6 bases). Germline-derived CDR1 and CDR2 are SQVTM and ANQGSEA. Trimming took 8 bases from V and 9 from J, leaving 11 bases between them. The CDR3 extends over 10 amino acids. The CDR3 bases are TGCAGCATGGGGGGTGCTGAGCAGTTCTTC. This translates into CSMGGAEQFF.

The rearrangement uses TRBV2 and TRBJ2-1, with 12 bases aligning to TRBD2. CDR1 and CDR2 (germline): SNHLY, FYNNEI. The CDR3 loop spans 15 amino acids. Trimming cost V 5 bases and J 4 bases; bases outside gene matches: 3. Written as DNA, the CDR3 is TGTGCCAGCAGTACAACTAGCGGGGGGTACAATGAGCAGTTCTTC. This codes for CASSTTSGGYNEQFF.

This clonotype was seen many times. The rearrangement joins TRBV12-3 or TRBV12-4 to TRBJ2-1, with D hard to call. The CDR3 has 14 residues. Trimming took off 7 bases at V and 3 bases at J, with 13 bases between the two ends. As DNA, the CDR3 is TGTGCCAGCACCCCTGGACCATTCTACAATGAGCAGTTCTTC. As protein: CASTPGPFYNEQFF.

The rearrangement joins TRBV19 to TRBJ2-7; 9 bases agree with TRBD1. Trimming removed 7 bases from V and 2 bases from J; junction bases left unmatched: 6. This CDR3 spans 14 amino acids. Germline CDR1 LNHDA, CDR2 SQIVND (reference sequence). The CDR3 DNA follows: TGTGCCAGTAAAGCGGGACAGGGAACCTACGAGCAGTACTTC. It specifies CASKAGQGTYEQYF. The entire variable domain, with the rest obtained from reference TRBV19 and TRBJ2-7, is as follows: DGGITQSPKYLFRKEGQNVTLSCEQNLNHDAMYWYRQDPGQGLRLIYYSQIVNDFQKGDIAEGYSVSREKKESFPLTVTSAQKNPTAFYLCASKAGQGTYEQYFGPGTRLTVT.

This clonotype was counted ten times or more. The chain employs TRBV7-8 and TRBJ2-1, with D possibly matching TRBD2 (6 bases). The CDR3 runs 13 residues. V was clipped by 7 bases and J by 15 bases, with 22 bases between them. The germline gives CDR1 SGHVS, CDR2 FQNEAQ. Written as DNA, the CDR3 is TGTGCCAGCACGCCCGGAAATAGCGGACTTTGGTTCTTC. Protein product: CASTPGNSGLWFF.

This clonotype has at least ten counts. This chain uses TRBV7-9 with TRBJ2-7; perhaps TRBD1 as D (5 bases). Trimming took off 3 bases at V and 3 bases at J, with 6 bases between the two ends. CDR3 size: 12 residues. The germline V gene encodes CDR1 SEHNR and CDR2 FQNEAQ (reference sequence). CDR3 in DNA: TGTGCCAGCAGCTTCCAGGGCTACGAGCAGTACTTC. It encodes CASSFQGYEQYF.

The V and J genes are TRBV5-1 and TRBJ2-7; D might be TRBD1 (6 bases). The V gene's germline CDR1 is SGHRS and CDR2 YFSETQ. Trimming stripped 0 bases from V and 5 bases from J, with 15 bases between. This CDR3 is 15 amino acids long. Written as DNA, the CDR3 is TGCGCCAGCAGCTTGGCCTGGACAGAGGCCGACGAGCAGTACTTC. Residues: CASSLAWTEADEQYF. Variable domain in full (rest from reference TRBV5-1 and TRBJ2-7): KAGVTQTPRYLIKTRGQQVTLSCSPISGHRSVSWYQQTPGQGLQFLFEYFSETQRNKGNFPGRFSGRQFSNSRSEMNVSTLELGDSALYLCASSLAWTEADEQYFGPGTRLTVT.

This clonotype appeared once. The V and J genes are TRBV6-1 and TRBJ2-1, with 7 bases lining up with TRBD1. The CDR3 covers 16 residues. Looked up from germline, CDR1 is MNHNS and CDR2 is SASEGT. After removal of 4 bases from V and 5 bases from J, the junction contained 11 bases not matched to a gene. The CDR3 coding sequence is TGTGCCAGCAGTGCGAACAGGGGCCCCTTTAACAATGAGCAGTTCTTC. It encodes CASSANRGPFNNEQFF.

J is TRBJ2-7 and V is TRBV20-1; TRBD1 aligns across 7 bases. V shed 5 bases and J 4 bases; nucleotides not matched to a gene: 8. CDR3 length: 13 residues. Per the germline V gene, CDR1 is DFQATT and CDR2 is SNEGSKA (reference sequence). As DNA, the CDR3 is TGCAGTGCTCCCTCAGGGGGTACATACGAGCAGTACTTC. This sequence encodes CSAPSGGTYEQYF.

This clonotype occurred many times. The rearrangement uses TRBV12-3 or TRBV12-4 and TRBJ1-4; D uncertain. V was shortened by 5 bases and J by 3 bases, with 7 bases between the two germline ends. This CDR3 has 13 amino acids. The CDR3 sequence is CASSPWANEKLFF. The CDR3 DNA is TGTGCCAGCAGTCCCTGGGCTAATGAAAAACTGTTTTTT.

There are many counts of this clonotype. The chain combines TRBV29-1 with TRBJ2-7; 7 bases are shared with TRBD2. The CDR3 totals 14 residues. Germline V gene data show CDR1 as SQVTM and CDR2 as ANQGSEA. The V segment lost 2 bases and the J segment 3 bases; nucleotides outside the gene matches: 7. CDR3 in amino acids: CSVEYPAGSYEQYF. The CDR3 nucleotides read TGCAGCGTTGAATACCCAGCGGGGAGCTACGAGCAGTACTTC.

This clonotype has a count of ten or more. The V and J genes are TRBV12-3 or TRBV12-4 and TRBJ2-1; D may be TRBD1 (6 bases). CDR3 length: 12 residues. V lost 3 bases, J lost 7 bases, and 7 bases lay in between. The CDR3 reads CASSFQGNEQFF. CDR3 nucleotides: TGTGCCAGCAGTTTCCAGGGGAATGAGCAGTTCTTC.

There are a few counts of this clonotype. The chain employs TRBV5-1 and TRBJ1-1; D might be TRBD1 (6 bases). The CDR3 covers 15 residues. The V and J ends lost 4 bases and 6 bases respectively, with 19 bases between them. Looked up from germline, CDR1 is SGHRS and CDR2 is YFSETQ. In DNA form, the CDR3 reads TGCGCCAGCAGCACTACAGGGTTTTTGGTCCCTGAAGCTTTCTTT. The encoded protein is CASSTTGFLVPEAFF.